This T cell receptor (beta chain) emerged from a study of T-cell memory formation after mild COVID-19. Across the study: TCR clusters showed largely donor specificity. Study conclusions and caveats: Day 15 to 85 contracting clones showed balanced CD4/CD8; day 15 to 37 expanders favored CD4+.

Sample barcodes and UMIs were carried by the TCR alpha and TCR beta cDNA libraries that 5'RACE generated with constant-segment primers. TCRdb re-called the 5' RACE reads with MiXCR, one entry per CDR3 protein. Altogether about 47,000 distinct CDR3 sequences are present, 8% to 10% being singletons, with the ten largest covering about 10%. This CDR3 is 17 amino acids long. Trimming removed 7 bases from V and 0 bases from J; junction bases left unmatched: 9. Germline-derived CDR1 and CDR2 are LNHDA and SQIVND (reference sequence). This clonotype has only a few counts. No antigen is known for it. Source material: PBMCs or a T cell subset sorted from them (not recorded which). The clonotype comes from an adult woman who had mild COVID-19 (a few samples of this study predate the infection). Cell type and time point are not known. J is TRBJ2-6 and V is TRBV19, with 7 positions matching TRBD1. The chain's CDR3 is CASTTGQASSGANVLTF. DNA for the CDR3: TGTGCCAGTACCACAGGACAGGCGAGCTCTGGGGCCAACGTCCTGACTTTC.